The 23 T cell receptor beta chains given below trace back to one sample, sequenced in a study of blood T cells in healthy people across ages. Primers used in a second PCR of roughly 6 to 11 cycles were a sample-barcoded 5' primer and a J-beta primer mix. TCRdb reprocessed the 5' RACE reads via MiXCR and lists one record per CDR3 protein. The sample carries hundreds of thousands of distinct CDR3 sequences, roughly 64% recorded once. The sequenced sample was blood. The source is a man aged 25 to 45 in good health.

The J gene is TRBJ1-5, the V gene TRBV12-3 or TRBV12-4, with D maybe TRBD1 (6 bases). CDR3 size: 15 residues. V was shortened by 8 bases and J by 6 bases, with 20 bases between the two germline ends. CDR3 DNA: TGTGCCAGCGCCTGGGTGGGGAAGGGGGGTCAGCCCCAGCATTTT. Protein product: CASAWVGKGGQPQHF.

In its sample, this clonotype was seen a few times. Here the CDR3 DNA reads TGTGCCAGCAGCTTGGGCTCCTATAATTCACCCCTCCACTTT. Translation: CASSLGSYNSPLHF. The chain has TRBV11-2 and TRBJ1-6; no clear D gene. CDR3 length: 14 amino acids. Trimming removed 3 bases at V and 0 bases at J, with 3 bases between. Germline V gene lookup returns CDR1 SGHAT and CDR2 FQNNGV.

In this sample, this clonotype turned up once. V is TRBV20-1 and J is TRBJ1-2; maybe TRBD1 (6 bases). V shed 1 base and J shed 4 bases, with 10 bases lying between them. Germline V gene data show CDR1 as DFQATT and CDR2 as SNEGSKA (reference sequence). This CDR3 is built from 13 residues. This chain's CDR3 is CSARVQTGYGYTF. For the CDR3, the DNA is TGCAGTGCTAGAGTGCAGACAGGCTATGGCTACACCTTC.

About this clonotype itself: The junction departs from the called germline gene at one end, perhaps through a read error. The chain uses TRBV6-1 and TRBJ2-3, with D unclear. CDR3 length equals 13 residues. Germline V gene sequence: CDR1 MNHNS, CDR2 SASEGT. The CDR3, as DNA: TGTGCCTGCAGTTGGCCAAGCACAGATACGCAGTATTTT. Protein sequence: CACSWPSTDTQYF.

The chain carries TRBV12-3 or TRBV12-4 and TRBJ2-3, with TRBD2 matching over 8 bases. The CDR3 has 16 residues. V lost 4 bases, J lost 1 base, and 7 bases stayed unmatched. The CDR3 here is CASSSTGGAGTDTQYF. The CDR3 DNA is TGTGCCAGCAGTTCAACCGGGGGGGCAGGCACAGATACGCAGTATTTT.

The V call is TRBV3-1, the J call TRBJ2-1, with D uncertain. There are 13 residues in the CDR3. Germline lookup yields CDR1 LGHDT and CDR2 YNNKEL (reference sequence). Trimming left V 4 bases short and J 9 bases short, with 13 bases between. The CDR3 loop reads CASSPPLETEQFF. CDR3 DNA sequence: TGTGCCAGCAGCCCCCCGCTCGAGACTGAGCAGTTCTTC.

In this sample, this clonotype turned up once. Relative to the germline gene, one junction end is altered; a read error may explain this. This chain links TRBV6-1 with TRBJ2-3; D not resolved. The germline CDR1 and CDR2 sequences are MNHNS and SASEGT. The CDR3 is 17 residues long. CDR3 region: CASERRPLVPSTDTQYF. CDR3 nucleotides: TGCGCCAGCGAGAGAAGGCCCTTAGTCCCTAGCACAGATACGCAGTATTTT.

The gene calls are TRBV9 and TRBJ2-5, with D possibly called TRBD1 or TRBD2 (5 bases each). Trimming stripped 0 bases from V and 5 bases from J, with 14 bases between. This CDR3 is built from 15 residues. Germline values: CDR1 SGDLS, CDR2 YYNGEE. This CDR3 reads CASSVDSGHGETQYF. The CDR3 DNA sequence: TGTGCCAGCAGCGTAGATTCGGGGCACGGGGAGACCCAGTACTTC. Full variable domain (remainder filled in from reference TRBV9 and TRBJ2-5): DSGVTQTPKHLITATGQRVTLRCSPRSGDLSVYWYQQSLDQGLQFLIQYYNGEERAKGNILERFSAQQFPDLHSELNLSSLELGDSALYFCASSVDSGHGETQYFGPGTRLLVL.

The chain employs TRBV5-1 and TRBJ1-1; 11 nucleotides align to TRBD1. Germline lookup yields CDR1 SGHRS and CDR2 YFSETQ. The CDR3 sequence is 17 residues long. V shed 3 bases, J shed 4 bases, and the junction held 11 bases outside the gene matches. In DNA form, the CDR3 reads TGCGCCAGCAGCTCCCCAAGGGACAGGGGGTTTGCCACTGAAGCTTTCTTT. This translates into CASSSPRDRGFATEAFF.

The CDR3 reads CSARGDGELFF. CDR3 in DNA: TGCAGTGCTAGGGGAGACGGGGAGCTGTTTTTT. This chain links TRBV20-1 with TRBJ2-2; the D gene is possibly TRBD2 (5 bases). Trimming pared 3 bases from V and 7 bases from J, leaving 6 bases between. CDR1 is DFQATT, CDR2 SNEGSKA, per germline (reference sequence). The CDR3 spans 11 residues.

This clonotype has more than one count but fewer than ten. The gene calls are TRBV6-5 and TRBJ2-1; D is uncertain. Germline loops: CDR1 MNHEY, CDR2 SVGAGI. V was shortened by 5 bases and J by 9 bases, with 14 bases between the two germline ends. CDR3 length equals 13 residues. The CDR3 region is CASSPGLLGEQFF. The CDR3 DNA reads TGTGCCAGCAGTCCGGGTCTCTTAGGTGAGCAGTTCTTC.

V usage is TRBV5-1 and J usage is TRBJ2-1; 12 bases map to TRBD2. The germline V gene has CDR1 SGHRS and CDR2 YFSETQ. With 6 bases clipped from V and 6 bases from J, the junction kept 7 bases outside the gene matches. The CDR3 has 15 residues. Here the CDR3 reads CASNPLAGGVNEQFF. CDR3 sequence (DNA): TGCGCCAGCAACCCACTAGCGGGAGGCGTCAATGAGCAGTTCTTC.

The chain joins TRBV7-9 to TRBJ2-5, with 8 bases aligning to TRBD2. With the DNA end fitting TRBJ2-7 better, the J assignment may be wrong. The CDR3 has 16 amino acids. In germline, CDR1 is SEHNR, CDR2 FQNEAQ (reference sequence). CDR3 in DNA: TGTGCCAGCAGCGACCTGGTGGTAGCGGGATCCTACGAGCAGTACTTC. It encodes CASSDLVVAGSYEQYF.

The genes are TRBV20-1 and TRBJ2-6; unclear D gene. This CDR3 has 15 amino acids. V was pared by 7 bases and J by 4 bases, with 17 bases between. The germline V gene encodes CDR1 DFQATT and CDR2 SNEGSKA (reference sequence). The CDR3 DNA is TGCAGTGTCTCTTCAACCATGGCCGGGGCCAACGTCCTGACTTTC. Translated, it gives CSVSSTMAGANVLTF.

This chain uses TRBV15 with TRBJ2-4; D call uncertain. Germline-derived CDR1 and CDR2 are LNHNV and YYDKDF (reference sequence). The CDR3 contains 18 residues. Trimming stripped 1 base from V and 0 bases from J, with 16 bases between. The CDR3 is CATSRVAWAPLAKNIQYF. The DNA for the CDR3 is TGTGCCACCAGCAGAGTAGCTTGGGCCCCCCTAGCCAAAAACATTCAGTACTTC.

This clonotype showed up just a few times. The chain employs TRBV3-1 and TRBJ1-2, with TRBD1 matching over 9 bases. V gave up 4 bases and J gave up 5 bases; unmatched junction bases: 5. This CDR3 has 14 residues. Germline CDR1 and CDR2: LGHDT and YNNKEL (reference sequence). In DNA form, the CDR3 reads TGTGCCAGCAGCCCCGGGACAGGGAGATATGGCTACACCTTC. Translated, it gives CASSPGTGRYGYTF.

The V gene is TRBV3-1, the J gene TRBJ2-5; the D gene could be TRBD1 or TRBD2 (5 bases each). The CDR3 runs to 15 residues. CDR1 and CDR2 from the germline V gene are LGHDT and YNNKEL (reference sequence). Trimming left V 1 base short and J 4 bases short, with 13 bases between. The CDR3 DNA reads TGTGCCAGCAGCCAAGGGGTGTTGGGGGTAGAGACCCAGTACTTC. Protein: CASSQGVLGVETQYF.

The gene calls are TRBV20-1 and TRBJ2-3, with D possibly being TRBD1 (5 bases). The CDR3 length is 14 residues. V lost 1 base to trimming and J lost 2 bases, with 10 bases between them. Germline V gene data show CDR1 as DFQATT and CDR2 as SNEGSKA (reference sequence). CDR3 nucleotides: TGCAGTGCTAGAGCGACAGCAACCACAGATACGCAGTATTTT. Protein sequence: CSARATATTDTQYF.

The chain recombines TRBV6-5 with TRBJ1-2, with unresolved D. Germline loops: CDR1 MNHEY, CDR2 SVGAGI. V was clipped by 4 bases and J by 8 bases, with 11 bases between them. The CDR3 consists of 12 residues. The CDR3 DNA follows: TGTGCCAGCAGTTCTAGTCGGTGGGGCTACACCTTC. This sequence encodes CASSSSRWGYTF.

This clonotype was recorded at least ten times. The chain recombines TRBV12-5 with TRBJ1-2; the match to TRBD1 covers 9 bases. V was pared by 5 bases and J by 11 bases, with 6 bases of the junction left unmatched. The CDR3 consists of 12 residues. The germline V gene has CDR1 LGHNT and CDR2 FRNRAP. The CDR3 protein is CASGRYDRGYTF. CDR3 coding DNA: TGTGCTAGTGGTAGATACGACAGGGGGTACACCTTC.

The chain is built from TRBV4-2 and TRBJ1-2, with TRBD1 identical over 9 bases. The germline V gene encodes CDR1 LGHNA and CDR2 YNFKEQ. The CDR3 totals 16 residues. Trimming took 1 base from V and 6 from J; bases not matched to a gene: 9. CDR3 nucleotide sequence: TGTGCCAGCAGCCAAGGGCCGGGACAGGGATTTGATGGCTACACCTTC. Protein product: CASSQGPGQGFDGYTF.

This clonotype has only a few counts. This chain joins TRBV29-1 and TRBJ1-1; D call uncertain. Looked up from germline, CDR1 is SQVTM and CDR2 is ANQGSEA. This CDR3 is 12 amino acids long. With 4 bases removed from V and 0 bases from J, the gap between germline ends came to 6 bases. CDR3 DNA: TGCAGCGTTGGGCAGATGAACACTGAAGCTTTCTTT. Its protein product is CSVGQMNTEAFF.

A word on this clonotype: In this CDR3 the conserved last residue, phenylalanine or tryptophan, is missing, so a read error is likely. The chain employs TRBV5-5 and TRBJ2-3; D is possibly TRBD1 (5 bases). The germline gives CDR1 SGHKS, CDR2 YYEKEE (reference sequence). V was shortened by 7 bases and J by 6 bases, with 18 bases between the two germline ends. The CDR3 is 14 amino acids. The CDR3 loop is CASLVAGRMDTQYL. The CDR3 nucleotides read TGTGCCAGCCTGGTGGCAGGGCGAATGGATACGCAGTATTTA.